This T cell receptor (beta chain) came from a study of blood T cell repertoires in COVID-19. Whole-study context: T cells, B-cell-depleted T cells, or PBMCs supplied cDNA or gDNA.

Clones were read by immunoSEQ multiplex PCR, and TCRdb kept only the in-frame ones, dropping some. The table records 20,000 to 30,000 clones, around nine tenths of them present only once. The TCR originated in a man aged 50-60 years with active COVID-19. The sample was peripheral blood.

The CDR3 is CASSQLAGGLYNEQFF. The CDR3 DNA sequence: TGTGCCAGCAGTCAGCTAGCGGGGGGGCTATACAATGAGCAGTTCTTC. The chain links TRBV6-2 or TRBV6-3 to TRBJ2-1; 12 bases fit TRBD2. V trimming: 5 bases; J trimming: 4 bases; junction bases outside the gene matches: 6. CDR3 length: 16 residues. Germline assignment: CDR1 MNHEY and CDR2 SVGEGT.